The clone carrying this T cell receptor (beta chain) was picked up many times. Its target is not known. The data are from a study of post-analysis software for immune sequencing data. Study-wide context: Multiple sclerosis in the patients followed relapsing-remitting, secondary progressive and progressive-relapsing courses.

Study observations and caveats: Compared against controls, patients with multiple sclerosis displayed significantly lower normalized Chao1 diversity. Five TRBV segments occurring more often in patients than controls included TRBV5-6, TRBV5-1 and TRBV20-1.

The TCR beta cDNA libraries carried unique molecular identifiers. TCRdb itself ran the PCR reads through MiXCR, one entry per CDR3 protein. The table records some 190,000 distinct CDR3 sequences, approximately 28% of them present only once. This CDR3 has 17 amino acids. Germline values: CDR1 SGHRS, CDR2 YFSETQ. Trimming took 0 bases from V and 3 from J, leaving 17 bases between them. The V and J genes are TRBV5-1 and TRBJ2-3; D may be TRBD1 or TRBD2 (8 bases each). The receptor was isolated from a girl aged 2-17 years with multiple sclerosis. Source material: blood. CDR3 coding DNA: TGCGCCAGCAGCTTGGGAGTAGCGGGACAGGTAACAGATACGCAGTATTTT. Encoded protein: CASSLGVAGQVTDTQYF.